This T cell receptor beta chain was found in a study of cytomegalovirus exposure and HLA in healthy donors. Study-level information: Prior work identified 120 million or so unique TCR beta sequences in about 179 million T cells. Roughly 80 million unique TCRs from HLA-typed donors made up an early data release.

CDR1 PRHDT and CDR2 FYEKMQ come from the germline V gene (reference sequence). The CDR3 consists of 15 residues. V lost 8 bases, J lost 0 bases, and 15 bases lay in between. PCR amplification relied on 60 Vbeta primers (plus 13 Jbeta primers). Produced via immunoSEQ multiplex PCR; TCRdb's table is partial and in-frame only. The sample lists some 130,000 clones, roughly three quarters occurring once. A word on this clone: What it binds is unknown.

Findings of the study overall: The listing of some 170 TCR beta chains classed them as cytomegalovirus-associated. Reports indicated that the classifier achieved high specificity and sensitivity in diagnosing cytomegalovirus status.

This chain uses TRBV13 with TRBJ2-3; the D gene is possibly TRBD2 (6 bases). Input material: PBMCs. This clonotype was sampled from a man aged 25-45 years in good health and CMV-seronegative. The CDR3 coding sequence is TGTGCCAGCCGCGGGACCCTAACTAGCACAGATACGCAGTATTTT. Translation: CASRGTLTSTDTQYF.